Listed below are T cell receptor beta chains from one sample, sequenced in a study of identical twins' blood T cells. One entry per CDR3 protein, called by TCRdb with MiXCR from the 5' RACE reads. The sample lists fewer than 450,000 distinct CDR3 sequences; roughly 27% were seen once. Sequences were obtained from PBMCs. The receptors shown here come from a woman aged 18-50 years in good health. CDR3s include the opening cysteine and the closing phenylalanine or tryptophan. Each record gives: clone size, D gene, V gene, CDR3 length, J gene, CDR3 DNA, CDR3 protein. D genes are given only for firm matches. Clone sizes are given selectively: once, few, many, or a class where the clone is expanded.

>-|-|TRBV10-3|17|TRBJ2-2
TGTGCCATCAGTGAGTCGAACCAGGCGACGAACACCGGGGAGCTGTTTTTT
CAISESNQATNTGELFF
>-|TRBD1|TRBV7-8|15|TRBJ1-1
TGTGCCAGCAGCGTTAGAAGGACAGGGCGGACTGAAGCTTTCTTT
CASSVRRTGRTEAFF
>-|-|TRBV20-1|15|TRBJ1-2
TGCAGTGCGGACCAGGACACGGGGGCTAACTATGGCTACACCTTC
CSADQDTGANYGYTF
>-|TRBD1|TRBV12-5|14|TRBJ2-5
TGTGCTAGTGGTAGAGGACAGGCGCAAGAGACCCAGTGCTTC
CASGRGQAQETQCF
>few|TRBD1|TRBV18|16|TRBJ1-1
TGTGCCAGCTCACCTTCAATTGGGACAGTAGAGCAGGGGGCTTTCTTT
CASSPSIGTVEQGAFF
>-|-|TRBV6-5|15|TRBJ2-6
TGTGCCAGCAGTTACAGGGGCTCTGGGGCCAACGTCCTGACTTTC
CASSYRGSGANVLTF
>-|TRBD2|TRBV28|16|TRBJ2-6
TGTGCCAGCAGTTTGGGGAGGGGACCTGAGGCCAACGTCCTGACTTTC
CASSLGRGPEANVLTF
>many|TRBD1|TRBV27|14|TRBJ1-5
TGTGCCAGCAGTTCCGGACAGGGGAGTCAGCCCCAGCATTTT
CASSSGQGSQPQHF
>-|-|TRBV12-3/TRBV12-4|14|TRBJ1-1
TGTGCCAGCGTGAGTAGGGGCCGGGGTACTGAAGCTTTCTTT
CASVSRGRGTEAFF
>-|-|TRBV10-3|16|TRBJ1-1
TGTGCCATCAGTGATCGCGGGCAGGGGATAAACACTGAAGCTTTCTTT
CAISDRGQGINTEAFF
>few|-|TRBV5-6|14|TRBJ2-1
TGTGCCAGCAGCTTGGCCAATCGTGGGAAAGAGCAGTTCTTC
CASSLANRGKEQFF
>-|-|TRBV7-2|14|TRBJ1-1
TGTGCCAGCAGGCAGATTCAGGGAAACACTAAAGCTTTCTTT
CASRQIQGNTKAFF
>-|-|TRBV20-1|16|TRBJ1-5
TGCAGTGCTAGAGGGAGTGTCAGGCAAAGCAATCAGCCCCAGCATTTT
CSARGSVRQSNQPQHF
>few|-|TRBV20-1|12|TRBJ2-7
TGCAGTGCCAGGGACAAAACCTACGAGCAGTACTTC
CSARDKTYEQYF
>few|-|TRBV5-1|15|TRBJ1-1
TGCGCCAGCAGCTTGGCCGGAGGGGCGAGTACTGAAGCTTTCTTT
CASSLAGGASTEAFF
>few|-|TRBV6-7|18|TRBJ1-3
TGTGCCAGCAGTTCCATCGACTCGAAGGAAAGCTCTGGAAACACCATATATTTT
CASSSIDSKESSGNTIYF
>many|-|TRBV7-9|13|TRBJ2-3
TGTGCCAGCAGCTTCTGGGGAACAGATACGCAGTATTTT
CASSFWGTDTQYF